This TCR beta chain was sequenced for a study of PD-1 blockade in classical Hodgkin lymphoma. Study context: Patients received nivolumab 3 mg/kg intravenously every 2 weeks. Study results and caveats: Individuals initiating nivolumab under 1 year after ASCT were excluded. Newly diagnosed patients reportedly had lower baseline TCR diversity than healthy donors.

Clones were sequenced by immunoSEQ multiplex PCR, and TCRdb holds only the in-frame ones, with some missing. The sample includes tens of thousands of clones, roughly 71% seen only once; the top ten take around 28%. For this clone: No antigen is known for it. Other DNA sequences in the sample encode the same CDR3.

There was relapse after autologous stem cell transplantation in every patient, and there was variation in brentuximab vedotin exposure. The CDR3 is 15 amino acids. Germline V gene lookup returns CDR1 SGHTA and CDR2 FQGNSA. V lost 3 bases, J lost 0 bases, and 9 bases lay in between. The sample consisted of peripheral blood mononuclear cells (PBMCs), taken before the second cycle of nivolumab. The receptor was isolated from a human donor with classical Hodgkin lymphoma. The chain has TRBV7-2 and TRBJ1-5, with unresolved D. The CDR3 reads CASSLNSYSNQPQHF. The CDR3 DNA reads as TGTGCCAGCAGCTTGAACAGTTATAGCAATCAGCCCCAGCATTTT.